This T cell receptor (beta chain) was captured in a study of early T cells in non-severe SARS-CoV-2 infection. Study information: Sequenced bulk RNA came from whole blood that was unsorted, and chains were unpaired.

This clonotype was seen ten or more times. Individual cDNA molecules were tagged with unique molecular identifiers, the study reported. TCRdb processed the 5' RACE reads anew with MiXCR; each CDR3 protein has one entry. The profile shows about 35,000 distinct CDR3 sequences, roughly 6% of them singletons. From germline, CDR1 is SEHNR and CDR2 FQNEAQ (reference sequence). Trimming pared 5 bases from V and 3 bases from J, leaving 18 bases between. This CDR3 region has 16 residues. This receptor was obtained from an adult who was a healthcare worker with PCR-confirmed SARS-CoV-2 infection or an uninfected control (not recorded which). The sequencing input was whole blood. The chain combines TRBV7-9 with TRBJ2-3, with a possible D match to TRBD2 (5 bases). The CDR3 protein is CASSAQRPMRTDTQYF. CDR3 sequence (DNA): TGTGCCAGCAGCGCCCAGCGGCCCATGAGAACAGATACGCAGTATTTT.